This T cell receptor beta chain was documented in a study of cytomegalovirus exposure and HLA in healthy donors. General study results and limits: HLA restriction was apparent for most CMV-associated TCR beta chains in a later analysis.

The PCR used 60 Vbeta and 13 Jbeta primers. Assay used: immunoSEQ multiplex PCR; TCRdb lists only in-frame clones, some missing. The sample has roughly 120,000 clones; about 74% are singletons. The CDR3 sequence is 13 residues long. Trimming cost V 0 bases and J 5 bases, with 6 bases left between them. Germline CDR1 is SGHAT and CDR2 is FQNNGV. A remark on this clone: Antigen: not known.

This chain links TRBV11-2 with TRBJ2-3, with a tentative D call TRBD2 (5 bases). The sample consisted of PBMCs. The TCR comes from a woman in her 50s in good health and CMV-seropositive. The CDR3 DNA reads as TGTGCCAGCAGCTTAGAGAGCGGAGATACGCAGTATTTT. Its translation: CASSLESGDTQYF.